Included here is one T cell receptor (beta chain) sequence, with context. Its cognate antigen is unknown. Points from the study as a whole: Tumor Treg TCRs overlapped most with tumor naive CD4+ cells. Whole repertoires were not studied in the larger cohort, only one V-J beta rearrangement. Tumor memory CD4+ T cell TCR gene usage was found to cluster with blood and lymph node memory CD4+ cells and with lymph node naive CD4+ cells.

After removal of 4 bases from V and 8 bases from J, the junction contained 11 bases not matched to a gene. The CDR3 has 15 residues. Germline V gene data show CDR1 as MNHEY and CDR2 as SVGAGI. Tregs were sorted as CD4+CD25+CD127-/low cells. Semi-nested PCR with Nested Universal Primer A followed constant-region reverse priming of full-length variable regions. Each CDR3 protein gets one entry after TCRdb re-called the 5' RACE reads with MiXCR. The sample holds 9,000 to 9,500 distinct CDR3 sequences, about half seen once. This sequence joins TRBV6-5 and TRBJ1-1, with TRBD1 matching 9 bases. The sample was Tregs sorted from a lymph node. The sequence was obtained from a female donor with breast cancer. CDR3 region: CASSSRTGAGTEAFF. The CDR3 nucleotides are TGTGCCAGCAGTTCTCGGACAGGGGCGGGCACCGAAGCTTTCTTT.